This T cell receptor beta chain was identified in a study of T cells in Graves' hyperthyroidism and ophthalmopathy. Overall study: Peripheral blood sampling occurred at initial diagnosis, before any treatment. Study-level points and caveats: Also found in blood were most expanded thyroid clonotypes above 0.001.

TCR beta CDR3 regions were amplified from RNA. HTBI primers drove first-round RT-PCR of the TCR CDR3. One entry per CDR3 protein results from TCRdb running MiXCR on the multiplex PCR reads. The top ten hold about a third of the sample, which has 200,000 to 250,000 distinct CDR3 sequences, over 20% seen once. This clonotype was detected only once. Its antigen is unknown. Germline V gene data show CDR1 as GTSNPN and CDR2 as SVGIG (reference sequence). V lost 4 bases and J 7 bases, leaving 16 bases between the germline ends. CDR3 size: 13 residues. Ophthalmopathy cases scored 3 or more on the Clinical Activity Score and 4 or more on NOSPECS grade, with duration below 3 months.

This receptor was obtained from a woman in her 40s with Graves' ophthalmopathy. This rearrangement joins TRBV30 to TRBJ1-1, with D unclear. What was sequenced was blood. The CDR3 here is CAWNTPGPLEAFF. CDR3 sequence (DNA): TGTGCCTGGAACACTCCGGGCCCCCTTGAAGCTTTCTTT. Using reference TRBV30 and TRBJ1-1 for the parts outside the CDR3, the full variable domain is SQTIHQWPATLVQPVGSPLSLECTVEGTSNPNLYWYRQAAGRGLQLLFYSVGIGQISSEVPQNLSASRPQDRQFILSSKKLLLSDSGFYLCAWNTPGPLEAFFGQGTRLTVV.